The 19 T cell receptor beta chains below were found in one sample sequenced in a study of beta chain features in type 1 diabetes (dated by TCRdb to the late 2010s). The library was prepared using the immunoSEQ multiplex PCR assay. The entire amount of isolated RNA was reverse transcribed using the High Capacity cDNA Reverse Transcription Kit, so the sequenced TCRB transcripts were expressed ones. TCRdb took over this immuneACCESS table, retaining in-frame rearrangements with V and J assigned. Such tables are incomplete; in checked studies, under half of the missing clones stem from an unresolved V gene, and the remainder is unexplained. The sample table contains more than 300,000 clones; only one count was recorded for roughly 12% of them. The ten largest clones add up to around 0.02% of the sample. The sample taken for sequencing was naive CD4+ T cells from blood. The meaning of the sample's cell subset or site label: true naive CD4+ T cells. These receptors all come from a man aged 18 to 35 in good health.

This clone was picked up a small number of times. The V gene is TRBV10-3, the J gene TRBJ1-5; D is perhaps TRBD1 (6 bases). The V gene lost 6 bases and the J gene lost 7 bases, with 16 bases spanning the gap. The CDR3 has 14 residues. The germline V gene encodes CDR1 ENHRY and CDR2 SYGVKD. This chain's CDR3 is CAISPNREDQPQHF. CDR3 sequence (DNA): TGTGCCATCAGCCCGAACAGGGAAGACCAGCCCCAGCATTTT.

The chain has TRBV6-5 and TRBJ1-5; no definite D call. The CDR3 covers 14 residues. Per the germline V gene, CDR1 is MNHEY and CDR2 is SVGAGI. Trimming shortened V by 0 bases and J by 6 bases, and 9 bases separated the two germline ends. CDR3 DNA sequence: TGTGCCAGCAGTTACTCGTCGACGGGTCAGCCCCAGCATTTT. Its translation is CASSYSSTGQPQHF.

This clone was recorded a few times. This CDR3 reads CASSTDRASYEQYF. The CDR3 region has the DNA TGTGCCAGTAGTACGGACAGGGCATCCTACGAGCAGTACTTC. The gene calls are TRBV19 and TRBJ2-7; 8 bases align to TRBD1. V shed 4 bases, J shed 1 base, and the junction held 3 bases outside the gene matches. Germline V lookup: CDR1 LNHDA, CDR2 SQIVND (reference sequence). The CDR3 covers 14 residues.

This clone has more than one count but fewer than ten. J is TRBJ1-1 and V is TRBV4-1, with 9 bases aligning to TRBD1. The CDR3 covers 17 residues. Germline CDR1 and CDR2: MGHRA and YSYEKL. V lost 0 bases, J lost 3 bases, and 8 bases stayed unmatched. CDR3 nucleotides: TGCGCCAGCAGCCAAGAGTTGGGACAGGGATTATACACTGAAGCTTTCTTT. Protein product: CASSQELGQGLYTEAFF.

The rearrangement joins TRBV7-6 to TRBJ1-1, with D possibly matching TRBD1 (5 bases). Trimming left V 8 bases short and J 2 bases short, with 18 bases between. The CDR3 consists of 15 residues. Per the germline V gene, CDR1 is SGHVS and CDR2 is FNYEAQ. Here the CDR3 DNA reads TGTGCCAGCGGAACGAGGGAGGGGAACAACACTGAAGCTTTCTTT. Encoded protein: CASGTREGNNTEAFF.

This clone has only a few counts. CDR3 coding DNA: TGTGCCAGCAGACGAGGGGGCGGGACGTCTTACTCCTACGAGCAGTACTTC. Translated, it gives CASRRGGGTSYSYEQYF. The chain links TRBV27 to TRBJ2-7; perhaps TRBD1 as D (7 bases). CDR3 size: 17 residues. CDR1 MNHEY and CDR2 SMNVEV come from the germline V gene (reference sequence). The V end lost 6 bases, the J end lost 0 bases, and 21 bases lay between the germline ends.

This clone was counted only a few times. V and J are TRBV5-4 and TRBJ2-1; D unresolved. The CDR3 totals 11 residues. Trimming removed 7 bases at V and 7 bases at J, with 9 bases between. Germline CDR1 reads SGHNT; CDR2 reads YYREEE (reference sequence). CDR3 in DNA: TGTGCCAGCCATAAACAAAATGAGCAGTTCTTC. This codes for CASHKQNEQFF.

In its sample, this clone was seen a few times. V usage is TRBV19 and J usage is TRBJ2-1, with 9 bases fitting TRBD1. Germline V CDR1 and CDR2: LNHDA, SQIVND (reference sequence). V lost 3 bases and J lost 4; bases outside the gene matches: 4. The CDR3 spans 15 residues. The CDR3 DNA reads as TGTGCCAGTAGTATGGTGGACAGGGGATACAATGAGCAGTTCTTC. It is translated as CASSMVDRGYNEQFF.

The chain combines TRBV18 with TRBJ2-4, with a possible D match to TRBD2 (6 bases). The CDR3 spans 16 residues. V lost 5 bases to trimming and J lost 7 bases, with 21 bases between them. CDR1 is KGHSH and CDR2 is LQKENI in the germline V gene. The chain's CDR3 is CASSALVTGEGNIQYF. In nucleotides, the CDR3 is TGTGCCAGCTCAGCGCTCGTAACGGGGGAAGGGAACATTCAGTACTTC.

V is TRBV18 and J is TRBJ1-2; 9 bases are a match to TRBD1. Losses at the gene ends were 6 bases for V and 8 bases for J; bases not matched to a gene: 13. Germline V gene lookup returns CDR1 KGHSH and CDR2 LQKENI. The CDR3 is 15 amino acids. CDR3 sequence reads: CASSMNEQGAEGYTF. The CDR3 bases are TGTGCCAGCTCCATGAACGAACAGGGGGCTGAAGGCTACACCTTC.

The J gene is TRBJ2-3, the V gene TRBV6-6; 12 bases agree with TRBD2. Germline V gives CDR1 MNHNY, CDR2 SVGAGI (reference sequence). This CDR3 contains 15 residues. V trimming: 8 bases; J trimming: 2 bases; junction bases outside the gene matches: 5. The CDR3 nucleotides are TGTGCCAGCGTCCCTAGCGGGGGGGCCACAGATACGCAGTATTTT. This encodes CASVPSGGATDTQYF.

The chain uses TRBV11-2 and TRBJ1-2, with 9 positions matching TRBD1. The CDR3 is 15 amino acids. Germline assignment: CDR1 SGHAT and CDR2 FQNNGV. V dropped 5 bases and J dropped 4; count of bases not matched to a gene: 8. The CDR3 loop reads CASSPGTGSGYGYTF. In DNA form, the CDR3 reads TGTGCCAGCAGCCCCGGGACAGGGAGTGGCTATGGCTACACCTTC.

The CDR3 DNA sequence: TGTGCCAGCAGCTTACAGGGTACGGTGAACACTGAAGCTTTCTTT. Its protein product is CASSLQGTVNTEAFF. V and J are TRBV7-8 and TRBJ1-1; a possible D gene is TRBD1 (5 bases). V gave up 2 bases and J gave up 0 bases, with 10 bases separating them. Germline V gene lookup returns CDR1 SGHVS and CDR2 FQNEAQ. The CDR3 length is 15 residues.

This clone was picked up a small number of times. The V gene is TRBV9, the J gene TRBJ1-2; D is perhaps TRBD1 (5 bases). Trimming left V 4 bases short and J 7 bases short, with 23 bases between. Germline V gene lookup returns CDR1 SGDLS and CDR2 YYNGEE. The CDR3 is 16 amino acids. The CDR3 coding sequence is TGTGCCAGCAGCCCCGGTTTCCAGGGTGAGTTGAGTGGCTACACCTTC. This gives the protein CASSPGFQGELSGYTF.

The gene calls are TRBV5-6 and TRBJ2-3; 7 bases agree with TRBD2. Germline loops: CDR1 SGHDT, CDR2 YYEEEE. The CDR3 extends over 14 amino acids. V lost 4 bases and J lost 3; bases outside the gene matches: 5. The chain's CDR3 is CASSGGTITDTQYF. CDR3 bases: TGTGCCAGCAGCGGGGGGACTATTACAGATACGCAGTATTTT. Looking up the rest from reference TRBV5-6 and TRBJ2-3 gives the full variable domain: DAGVTQSPTHLIKTRGQQVTLRCSPKSGHDTVSWYQQALGQGPQFIFQYYEEEERQRGNFPDRFSGHQFPNYSSELNVNALLLGDSALYLCASSGGTITDTQYFGPGTRLTVL.

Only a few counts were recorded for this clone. The CDR3 sequence: CASSSGTGLPDTQYF. The CDR3 DNA reads as TGTGCCAGCTCCTCCGGGACAGGGCTTCCAGATACGCAGTATTTT. The V call is TRBV25-1, the J call TRBJ2-3; 9 nucleotides align to TRBD1. The CDR3 covers 15 residues. Germline trimming cut 8 bases from V and 4 bases from J; bases unmatched to any gene: 10. Per the germline V gene, CDR1 is MGHDK and CDR2 is SYGVNS.

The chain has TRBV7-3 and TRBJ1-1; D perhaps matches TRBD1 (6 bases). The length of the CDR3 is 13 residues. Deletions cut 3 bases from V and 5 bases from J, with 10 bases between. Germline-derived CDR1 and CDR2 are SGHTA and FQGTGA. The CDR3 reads CASSLGGRTEAFF. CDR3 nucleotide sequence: TGTGCCAGCAGCTTGGGGGGGCGGACTGAAGCTTTCTTT.

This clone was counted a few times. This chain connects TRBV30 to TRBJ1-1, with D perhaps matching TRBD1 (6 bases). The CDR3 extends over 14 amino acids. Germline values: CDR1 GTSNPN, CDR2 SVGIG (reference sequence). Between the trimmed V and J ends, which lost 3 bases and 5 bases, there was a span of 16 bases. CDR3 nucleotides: TGTGCCTGGAGGTACAAGGGGGGGAGTACTGAAGCTTTCTTT. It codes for CAWRYKGGSTEAFF.

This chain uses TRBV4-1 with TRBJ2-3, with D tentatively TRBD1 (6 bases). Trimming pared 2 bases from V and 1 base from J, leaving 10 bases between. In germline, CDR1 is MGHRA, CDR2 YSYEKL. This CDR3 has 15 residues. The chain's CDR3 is CASSQQGWGTDTQYF. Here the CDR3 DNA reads TGCGCCAGCAGCCAACAGGGGTGGGGCACAGATACGCAGTATTTT.